The 32 T cell receptor beta chains given below trace back to one sample, sequenced in a study of blood T cell repertoires in COVID-19. TCRdb's table, derived via immunoSEQ multiplex PCR, lists solely in-frame clones and lacks some. This table holds 350,000 or so clones, roughly nine tenths found once. Source material: PBMCs or T cells enriched from blood (not recorded which). The receptor source for this set is a young woman who had recovered from COVID-19.

The genes are TRBV7-8 and TRBJ2-7; a possible D gene is TRBD2 (6 bases). Germline values: CDR1 SGHVS, CDR2 FQNEAQ. V lost 6 bases and J 3 bases, leaving 15 bases between the germline ends. This CDR3 has 14 residues. The CDR3 sequence is CASSPSRRDYEQYF. The CDR3 DNA sequence: TGTGCCAGCAGTCCGAGTAGGAGGGACTACGAGCAGTACTTC.

This clone was counted a single time. The chain uses TRBV7-3 and TRBJ2-1; 9 bases are shared with TRBD2. CDR1 SGHTA and CDR2 FQGTGA come from the germline V gene. V dropped 5 bases and J dropped 1; count of bases not matched to a gene: 3. The CDR3 sequence is 15 residues long. The CDR3, as DNA: TGTGCCAGCAGCCCGGGACTAGCTTCCTACAATGAGCAGTTCTTC. As protein: CASSPGLASYNEQFF. Supplemented by reference TRBV7-3 and TRBJ2-1, the full variable domain reads GAGVSQTPSNKVTEKGKYVELRCDPISGHTALYWYRQSLGQGPEFLIYFQGTGAADDSGLPNDRFFAVRPEGSVSTLKIQRTERGDSAVYLCASSPGLASYNEQFFGPGTRLTVL.

This chain connects TRBV5-1 to TRBJ1-2; the D gene is possibly TRBD1 (5 bases). The CDR3 loop spans 14 amino acids. Germline values: CDR1 SGHRS, CDR2 YFSETQ. V lost 0 bases, J lost 8 bases, and 14 bases lay in between. CDR3 sequence reads: CASSLESAGSGYTF. The CDR3 nucleotides read TGCGCCAGCAGCTTGGAATCGGCAGGGTCCGGCTACACCTTC.

The V and J genes are TRBV5-1 and TRBJ1-1; the match to TRBD1 covers 7 bases. The V gene's germline CDR1 is SGHRS and CDR2 YFSETQ. With V trimmed by 0 bases and J by 2 bases, 7 bases remained unmatched. The CDR3 has 16 residues. The CDR3 spells CASSLGRTGPNTEAFF. CDR3 sequence (DNA): TGCGCCAGCAGCTTGGGGCGGACAGGTCCTAACACTGAAGCTTTCTTT.

The chain uses TRBV5-1 and TRBJ2-3; TRBD2 agrees at 9 bases. Trimming removed 3 bases from V and 0 bases from J; junction bases left unmatched: 5. This CDR3 spans 16 amino acids. Germline V gives CDR1 SGHRS, CDR2 YFSETQ. The CDR3 nucleotides are TGCGCCAGCAGCTCGTCTCTAGCGGGGAGCACAGATACGCAGTATTTT. Its translation: CASSSSLAGSTDTQYF.

In this sample, this clone turned up once. The chain couples TRBV2 to TRBJ1-1; D perhaps matches TRBD1 (5 bases). V lost 4 bases and J 3 bases, leaving 12 bases between the germline ends. The germline CDR1 and CDR2 sequences are SNHLY and FYNNEI. This CDR3 contains 14 residues. CDR3 DNA sequence: TGTGCCAGCAGTGCCCGGGACTGGGACACTGAAGCTTTCTTT. This encodes CASSARDWDTEAFF.

This clone was found once. This chain connects TRBV2 to TRBJ2-3; 10 bases are shared with TRBD2. The CDR3 has 16 amino acids. CDR1 and CDR2 (germline): SNHLY, FYNNEI. V was pared by 7 bases and J by 7 bases, with 14 bases of the junction left unmatched. CDR3 loop: CASTQSLAGAPYTQYF. DNA for the CDR3: TGTGCCAGCACCCAAAGTCTAGCGGGGGCTCCTTATACGCAGTATTTT. The variable domain in full, with the rest retrieved from reference TRBV2 and TRBJ2-3, is EPEVTQTPSHQVTQMGQEVILRCVPISNHLYFYWYRQILGQKVEFLVSFYNNEISEKSEIFDDQFSVERPDGSNFTLKIRSTKLEDSAMYFCASTQSLAGAPYTQYFGPGTRLTVL.

The gene calls are TRBV28 and TRBJ2-2, with 8 bases matching TRBD2. V lost 10 bases and J lost 6; bases outside the gene matches: 13. The germline gives CDR1 MDHEN, CDR2 SYDVKM. This CDR3 has 15 residues. The CDR3 DNA is TGTGCCACCGCCTACGGGAGGGCATTCGCCGGGGAGCTGTTTTTT. This encodes CATAYGRAFAGELFF.

The genes are TRBV5-1 and TRBJ2-1; weak D call: TRBD1 (5 bases). CDR3 length equals 12 residues. Trimming removed 7 bases at V and 6 bases at J, with 11 bases between. The germline CDR1 and CDR2 sequences are SGHRS and YFSETQ. The CDR3 reads CASAQGINEQFF. CDR3 bases: TGCGCCAGCGCCCAGGGAATCAATGAGCAGTTCTTC.

The chain links TRBV10-2 to TRBJ2-2, with D perhaps TRBD1 (7 bases). Germline V gene sequence: CDR1 WSHSY, CDR2 SAAADI. There are 15 residues in the CDR3. Trimming left V 4 bases short and J 4 bases short, with 13 bases between. Here the CDR3 DNA reads TGCGCCAGCAGTGGGAGGGCAGGGGGCACCGGGGAGCTGTTTTTT. Translation: CASSGRAGGTGELFF.

The rearrangement links TRBV13 to TRBJ2-7; D might be TRBD2 (5 bases). The CDR3 covers 14 residues. V lost 1 base and J 3 bases, leaving 10 bases between the germline ends. Germline V gives CDR1 PRHDT, CDR2 FYEKMQ (reference sequence). Written as DNA, the CDR3 is TGTGCCAGCAGCTTAGTGGGAGACCTCTACGAGCAGTACTTC. Amino acids: CASSLVGDLYEQYF.

The rearrangement uses TRBV9 and TRBJ2-3; 7 positions match TRBD1. This CDR3 contains 13 residues. V was clipped by 4 bases and J by 4 bases; unmatched bases: 3. Germline V gene data show CDR1 as SGDLS and CDR2 as YYNGEE. CDR3: CASSQGVPDTQYF. As DNA, the CDR3 is TGTGCCAGCAGCCAGGGGGTCCCAGATACGCAGTATTTT.

The chain uses TRBV27 and TRBJ2-7; 13 bases line up with TRBD2. J lost 2 bases, V lost 5 bases, and 6 bases had no gene match. The CDR3 runs to 16 residues. CDR1 MNHEY and CDR2 SMNVEV come from the germline V gene (reference sequence). This chain's CDR3 is CASSPRGLAGPYEQYF. CDR3 sequence (DNA): TGTGCCAGCAGTCCAAGGGGACTAGCGGGGCCCTACGAGCAGTACTTC.

The chain couples TRBV5-4 to TRBJ2-7; perhaps TRBD1 as D (6 bases). The length of the CDR3 is 15 residues. V was clipped by 4 bases and J by 2 bases, with 16 bases between them. CDR1 is SGHNT and CDR2 is YYREEE in the germline V gene (reference sequence). CDR3 in DNA: TGTGCCAGCAGCATGCCTAGTAGGGGGACCTACGAGCAGTACTTC. Translation gives CASSMPSRGTYEQYF.

The rearrangement joins TRBV5-1 to TRBJ2-5; 9 positions agree with TRBD1. Germline trimming cut 0 bases from V and 0 bases from J; bases unmatched to any gene: 3. Looked up from germline, CDR1 is SGHRS and CDR2 is YFSETQ. The CDR3 consists of 16 residues. DNA of the CDR3: TGCGCCAGCAGCTTGGTAGGGACAGGGTACCAAGAGACCCAGTACTTC. It codes for CASSLVGTGYQETQYF.

Only one count was recorded for this clone. The J gene is TRBJ1-6, the V gene TRBV2; 7 nucleotides match TRBD1. Looked up from germline, CDR1 is SNHLY and CDR2 is FYNNEI. The CDR3 has 13 residues. V was pared by 10 bases and J by 9 bases, with 9 bases of the junction left unmatched. CDR3 DNA sequence: TGTGCCATAGGACAGGCCTTAGGTTCACCCCTCCACTTT. Translation: CAIGQALGSPLHF.

The chain joins TRBV7-9 to TRBJ2-3; unclear D gene. The CDR3 contains 19 residues. The V gene lost 1 base and the J gene lost 0 bases, with 20 bases spanning the gap. Germline CDR1 is SEHNR and CDR2 is FQNEAQ (reference sequence). The chain's CDR3 is CASSLELHHPGSSTDTQYF. The DNA for the CDR3 is TGTGCCAGCAGCTTAGAACTACACCACCCTGGCAGTAGCACAGATACGCAGTATTTT. The full variable domain, in which reference TRBV7-9 and TRBJ2-3 provide the parts outside the CDR3, is DTGVSQNPRHKITKRGQNVTFRCDPISEHNRLYWYRQTLGQGPEFLTYFQNEAQLEKSRLLSDRFSAERPKGSFSTLEIQRTEQGDSAMYLCASSLELHHPGSSTDTQYFGPGTRLTVL.

The CDR3 coding sequence is TGCAGTGCTAGTGGGGGAGGGCCCCGCACAGATACGCAGTATTTT. Translation: CSASGGGPRTDTQYF. V gene TRBV20-1 combines with J gene TRBJ2-3; 7 nucleotides agree with TRBD2. V gave up 3 bases and J gave up 1 base; unmatched junction bases: 7. CDR3 length: 15 residues. CDR1 is DFQATT and CDR2 is SNEGSKA in the germline V gene (reference sequence).

This clone was observed a single time. The chain couples TRBV25-1 to TRBJ2-3, with a weak D call TRBD2 (7 bases). From germline, CDR1 is MGHDK and CDR2 SYGVNS. The V and J ends lost 7 bases and 0 bases respectively, with 11 bases between them. The CDR3 sequence is 14 residues long. CDR3 amino acids: CASTAGASTDTQYF. Here the CDR3 DNA reads TGTGCCAGCACTGCGGGGGCTAGCACAGATACGCAGTATTTT.

The chain is built from TRBV10-3 and TRBJ1-2, with TRBD1 identical over 7 bases. This CDR3 is built from 12 residues. V was clipped by 11 bases and J by 6 bases; unmatched bases: 9. Germline V gives CDR1 ENHRY, CDR2 SYGVKD. The CDR3 spells CAAPGQFHGYTF. The CDR3 DNA reads TGTGCCGCCCCGGGACAGTTCCATGGCTACACCTTC.

The V call is TRBV12-3 or TRBV12-4, the J call TRBJ1-1; TRBD1 might be the D (5 bases). With 4 bases removed from V and 3 bases from J, the gap between germline ends came to 9 bases. This CDR3 region has 13 residues. Here the CDR3 reads CASSSLGDTEAFF. CDR3 nucleotides: TGTGCCAGCAGTTCCCTAGGGGACACTGAAGCTTTCTTT.

The genes are TRBV7-2 and TRBJ2-3; a possible D gene is TRBD1 (6 bases). This CDR3 comprises 14 residues. Germline CDR1 SGHTA, CDR2 FQGNSA. V was shortened by 5 bases and J by 8 bases, with 17 bases between the two germline ends. The CDR3 protein is CASSAGQGPGTQYF. CDR3 coding DNA: TGTGCCAGCAGCGCCGGCCAGGGGCCCGGTACGCAGTATTTT.

The CDR3 sequence: CASSLGGRTDTQYF. The CDR3 DNA is TGTGCCAGCAGCTTGGGTGGGCGCACAGATACGCAGTATTTT. This sequence joins TRBV5-6 and TRBJ2-3; D unclear. Germline assignment: CDR1 SGHDT and CDR2 YYEEEE. The length of the CDR3 is 14 residues. V lost 0 bases, J lost 1 base, and 6 bases lay in between.

The chain links TRBV3-1 (or the pseudogene TRBV3-2) to TRBJ1-2, with TRBD1 matching over 11 bases. Germline loops: CDR1 LGHDT, CDR2 YNNKEL (reference sequence). The J segment lost 7 bases and the V segment lost 0 bases, leaving 7 bases of the junction unmatched. The CDR3 is 16 residues long. CDR3 loop: CASSQEGTGGSSGYTF. DNA for the CDR3: TGTGCCAGCAGCCAAGAAGGGACAGGGGGATCGTCTGGCTACACCTTC.

This clone was found once. The J gene is TRBJ2-7, the V gene TRBV28; D is unclear. This CDR3 has 13 amino acids. The germline CDR1 and CDR2 sequences are MDHEN and SYDVKM. The V end was cut by 6 bases, the J end by 2 bases, with 11 bases between. This CDR3 reads CASRLPNTYEQYF. Written as DNA, the CDR3 is TGTGCCAGCAGATTGCCCAACACCTACGAGCAGTACTTC.

Note on this clone: Other DNA sequences in this specimen translate into the identical CDR3. The chain carries TRBV19 and TRBJ1-2; D may be TRBD1 (6 bases). This CDR3 comprises 13 residues. V was clipped by 5 bases and J by 2 bases, with 9 bases between them. CDR1 is LNHDA and CDR2 is SQIVND in the germline V gene (reference sequence). CDR3 protein: CASSPDSNYGYTF. Written as DNA, the CDR3 is TGTGCCAGTAGTCCGGACAGCAACTATGGCTACACCTTC.

CDR3: CATSDQDRGAVHEQFF. The CDR3 nucleotides are TGTGCCACCAGTGACCAGGACAGGGGGGCAGTCCATGAGCAGTTCTTC. This chain uses TRBV24-1 with TRBJ2-1; TRBD1 aligns across 10 bases. This CDR3 is built from 16 residues. Per the germline V gene, CDR1 is KGHDR and CDR2 is SFDVKD. Losses at the gene ends were 4 bases for V and 8 bases for J; bases not matched to a gene: 10.

The V call is TRBV5-8, the J call TRBJ2-1, with D perhaps TRBD2 (5 bases). The length of the CDR3 is 15 residues. Trimming pared 4 bases from V and 5 bases from J, leaving 16 bases between. CDR1 is SGHTS and CDR2 is YDEGEE in the germline V gene. The DNA for the CDR3 is TGTGCCAGCAGCCCCCGCATGAGGGCCCACAATGAGCAGTTCTTC. Its translation is CASSPRMRAHNEQFF.

The chain employs TRBV19 and TRBJ2-4; a weak D match, TRBD2 (6 bases). Germline V gene lookup returns CDR1 LNHDA and CDR2 SQIVND (reference sequence). V dropped 1 base and J dropped 7 bases, with 11 bases sitting between them. This CDR3 has 14 amino acids. The CDR3 loop is CASSIAAGGNIQYF. As DNA, the CDR3 is TGTGCCAGTAGTATAGCAGCGGGTGGGAACATTCAGTACTTC.

The chain recombines TRBV11-2 with TRBJ2-5; D may be TRBD1 (5 bases). V dropped 0 bases and J dropped 4 bases, with 18 bases sitting between them. This CDR3 comprises 17 residues. CDR1 and CDR2 (germline): SGHAT, FQNNGV. CDR3 amino acids: CASSLELGRGQRETQYF. The CDR3 DNA follows: TGTGCCAGCAGCTTAGAGTTGGGAAGGGGCCAACGAGAGACCCAGTACTTC.

J is TRBJ2-7 and V is TRBV19, with TRBD2 matching 13 bases. Germline lookup yields CDR1 LNHDA and CDR2 SQIVND (reference sequence). With 4 bases clipped from V and 3 bases from J, the junction kept 6 bases outside the gene matches. CDR3 length: 16 residues. CDR3 DNA: TGTGCCAGTAGTAACTCCGGGACTAGCGGGAACTACGAGCAGTACTTC. This translates into CASSNSGTSGNYEQYF.

This clone was observed a single time. CDR3 region: CAISESTPGQGNGYTF. The CDR3 DNA reads as TGTGCCATCAGTGAGTCGACCCCGGGACAGGGGAATGGCTACACCTTC. V is TRBV10-3 and J is TRBJ1-2, with TRBD1 matching 10 bases. The J segment lost 6 bases and the V segment lost 0 bases, leaving 7 bases of the junction unmatched. Germline V gene sequence: CDR1 ENHRY, CDR2 SYGVKD. This CDR3 comprises 16 residues.